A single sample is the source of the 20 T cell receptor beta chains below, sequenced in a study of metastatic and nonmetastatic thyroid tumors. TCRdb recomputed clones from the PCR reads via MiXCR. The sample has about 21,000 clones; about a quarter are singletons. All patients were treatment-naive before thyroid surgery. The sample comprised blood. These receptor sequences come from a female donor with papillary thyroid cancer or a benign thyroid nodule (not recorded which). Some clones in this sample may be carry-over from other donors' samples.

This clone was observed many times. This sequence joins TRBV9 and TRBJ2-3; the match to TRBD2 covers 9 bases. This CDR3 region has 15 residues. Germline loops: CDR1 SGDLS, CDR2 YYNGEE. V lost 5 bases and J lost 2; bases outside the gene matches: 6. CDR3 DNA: TGTGCCAGCAGTAAAGCGGGGGGCCTCACAGATACGCAGTATTTT. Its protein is CASSKAGGLTDTQYF.

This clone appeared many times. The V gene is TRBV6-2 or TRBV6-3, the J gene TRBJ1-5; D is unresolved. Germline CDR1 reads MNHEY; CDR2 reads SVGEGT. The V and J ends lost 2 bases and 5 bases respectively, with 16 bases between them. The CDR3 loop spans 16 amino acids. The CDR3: CASSYGVTDRYQPQHF. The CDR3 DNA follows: TGTGCCAGCAGTTACGGTGTGACCGACCGTTATCAGCCCCAGCATTTT.

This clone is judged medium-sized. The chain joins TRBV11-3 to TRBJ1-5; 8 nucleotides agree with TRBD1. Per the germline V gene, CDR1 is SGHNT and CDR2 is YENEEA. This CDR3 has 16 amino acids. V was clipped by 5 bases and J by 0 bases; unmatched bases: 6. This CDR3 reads CASSIGTGHSNQPQHF. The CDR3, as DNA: TGTGCCAGCAGCATCGGGACAGGTCATAGCAATCAGCCCCAGCATTTT.

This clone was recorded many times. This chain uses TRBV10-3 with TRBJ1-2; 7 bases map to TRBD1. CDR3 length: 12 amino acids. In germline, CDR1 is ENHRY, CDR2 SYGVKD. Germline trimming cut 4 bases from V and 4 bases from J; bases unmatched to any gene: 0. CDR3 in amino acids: CAISGTGYGYTF. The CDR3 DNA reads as TGTGCCATCAGTGGGACAGGCTATGGCTACACCTTC.

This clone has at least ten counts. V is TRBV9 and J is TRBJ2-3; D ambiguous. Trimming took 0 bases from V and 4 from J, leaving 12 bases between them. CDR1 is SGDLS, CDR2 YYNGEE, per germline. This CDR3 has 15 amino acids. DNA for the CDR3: TGTGCCAGCAGCGTAGAGGCCCGTTGGGCAGATACGCAGTATTTT. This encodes CASSVEARWADTQYF. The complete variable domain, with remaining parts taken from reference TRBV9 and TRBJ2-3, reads DSGVTQTPKHLITATGQRVTLRCSPRSGDLSVYWYQQSLDQGLQFLIQYYNGEERAKGNILERFSAQQFPDLHSELNLSSLELGDSALYFCASSVEARWADTQYFGPGTRLTVL.

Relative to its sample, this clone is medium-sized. The CDR3 DNA is TGTGCCAGTAGTCATTCAGGTGCAGGGCTGAACACTGAAGCTTTCTTT. Its protein is CASSHSGAGLNTEAFF. The V gene is TRBV19, the J gene TRBJ1-1; TRBD1 is a possible D gene (5 bases). CDR1 is LNHDA, CDR2 SQIVND, per germline (reference sequence). The CDR3 has 16 residues. The V end lost 5 bases, the J end lost 0 bases, and 16 bases lay between the germline ends.

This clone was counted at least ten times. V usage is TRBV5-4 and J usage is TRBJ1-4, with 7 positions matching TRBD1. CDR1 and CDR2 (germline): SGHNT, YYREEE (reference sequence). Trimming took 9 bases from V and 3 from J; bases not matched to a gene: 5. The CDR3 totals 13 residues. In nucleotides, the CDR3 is TGTGCCATCTCACAGGGGTCTAATGAAAAACTGTTTTTT. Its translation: CAISQGSNEKLFF.

The DNA for the CDR3 is TGTGCCAGCAGCCAAGACCCTGGCGCGGGTCAGCCCCAGCATTTT. This gives the protein CASSQDPGAGQPQHF. The V call is TRBV4-2, the J call TRBJ1-5; no firm D call. Germline V lookup: CDR1 LGHNA, CDR2 YNFKEQ. Trimming pared 0 bases from V and 6 bases from J, leaving 12 bases between. CDR3 length: 15 amino acids.

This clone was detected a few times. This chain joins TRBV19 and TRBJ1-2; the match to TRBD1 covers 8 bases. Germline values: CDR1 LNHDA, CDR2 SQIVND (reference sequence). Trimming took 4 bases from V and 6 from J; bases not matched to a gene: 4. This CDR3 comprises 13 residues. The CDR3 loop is CASSKGQGDGYTF. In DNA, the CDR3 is TGTGCCAGTAGTAAAGGACAGGGCGATGGCTACACCTTC.

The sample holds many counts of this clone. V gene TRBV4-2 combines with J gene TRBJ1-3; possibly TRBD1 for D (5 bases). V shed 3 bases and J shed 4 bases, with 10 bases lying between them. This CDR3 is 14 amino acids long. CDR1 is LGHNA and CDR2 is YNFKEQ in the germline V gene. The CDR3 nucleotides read TGTGCCAGCAGCCATCCAGGGAACGGAAACACCATATATTTT. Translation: CASSHPGNGNTIYF.

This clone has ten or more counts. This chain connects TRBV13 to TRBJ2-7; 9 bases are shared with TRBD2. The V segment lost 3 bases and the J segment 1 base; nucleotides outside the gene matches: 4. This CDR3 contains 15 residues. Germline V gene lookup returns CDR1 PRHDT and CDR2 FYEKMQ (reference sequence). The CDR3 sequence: CASSFDSGGSYEQYF. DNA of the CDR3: TGTGCCAGCAGCTTCGATAGCGGGGGTTCCTACGAGCAGTACTTC.

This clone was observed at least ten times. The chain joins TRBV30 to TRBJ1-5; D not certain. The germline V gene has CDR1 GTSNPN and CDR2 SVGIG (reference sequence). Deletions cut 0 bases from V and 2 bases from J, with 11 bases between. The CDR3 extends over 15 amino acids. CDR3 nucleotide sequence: TGTGCCTGGAGTGTAAACGGGAATGGCAATCAGCCCCAGCATTTT. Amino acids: CAWSVNGNGNQPQHF.

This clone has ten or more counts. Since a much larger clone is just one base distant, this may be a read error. CDR3 region: CASSAVGGATDTQYF. The CDR3 bases are TGTGCCAGCAGCGCAGTAGGAGGGGCCACAGATACGCAGTATTTT. V is TRBV9 and J is TRBJ2-3, with D possibly matching TRBD2 (6 bases). V lost 3 bases and J lost 2, with 13 bases in between. The CDR3 loop spans 15 amino acids. Germline V gives CDR1 SGDLS, CDR2 YYNGEE.

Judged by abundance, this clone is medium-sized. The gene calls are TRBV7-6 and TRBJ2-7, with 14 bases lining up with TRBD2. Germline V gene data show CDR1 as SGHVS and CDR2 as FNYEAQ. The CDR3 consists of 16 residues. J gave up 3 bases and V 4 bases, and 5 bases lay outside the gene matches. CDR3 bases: TGTGCCAGCAGCTCCAGCGGACTAGCGGGAGGCTACGAGCAGTACTTC. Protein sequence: CASSSSGLAGGYEQYF.

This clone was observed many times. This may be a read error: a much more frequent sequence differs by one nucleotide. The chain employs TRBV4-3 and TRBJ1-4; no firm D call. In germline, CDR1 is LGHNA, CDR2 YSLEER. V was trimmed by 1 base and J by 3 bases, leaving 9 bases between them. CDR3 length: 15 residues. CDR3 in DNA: TGCGCCAGCAGCCAAGGTGTGTCTCCTAATGAAAAACTGTTTTTT. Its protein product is CASSQGVSPNEKLFF.

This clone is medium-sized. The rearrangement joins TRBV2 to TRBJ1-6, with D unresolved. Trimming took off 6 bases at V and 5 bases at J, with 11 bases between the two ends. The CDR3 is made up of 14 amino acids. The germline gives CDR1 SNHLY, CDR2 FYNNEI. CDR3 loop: CASSRVGDNSPLHF. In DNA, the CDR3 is TGTGCCAGCAGCCGGGTCGGCGATAATTCACCCCTCCACTTT.

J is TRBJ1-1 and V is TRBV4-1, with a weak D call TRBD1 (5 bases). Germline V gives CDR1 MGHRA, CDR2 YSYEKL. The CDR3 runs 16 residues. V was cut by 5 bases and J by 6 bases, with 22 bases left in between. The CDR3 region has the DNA TGCGCCAGCAGCAATACAATCGGAGTGGGGGTTTCTGAAGCTTTCTTT. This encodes CASSNTIGVGVSEAFF.

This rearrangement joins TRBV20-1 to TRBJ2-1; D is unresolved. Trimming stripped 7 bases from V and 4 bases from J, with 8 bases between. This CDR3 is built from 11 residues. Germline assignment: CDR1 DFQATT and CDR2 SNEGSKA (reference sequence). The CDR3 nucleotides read TGCAGTGGACGTAATTACAATGAGCAGTTCTTC. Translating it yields CSGRNYNEQFF.

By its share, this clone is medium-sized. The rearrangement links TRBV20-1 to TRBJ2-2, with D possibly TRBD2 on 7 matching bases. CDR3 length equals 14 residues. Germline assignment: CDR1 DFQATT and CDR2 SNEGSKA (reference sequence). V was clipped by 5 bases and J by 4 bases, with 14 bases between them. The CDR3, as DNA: TGCAGTGCTGAGCGGGACATCCCCACCGGGGAGCTGTTTTTT. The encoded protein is CSAERDIPTGELFF.

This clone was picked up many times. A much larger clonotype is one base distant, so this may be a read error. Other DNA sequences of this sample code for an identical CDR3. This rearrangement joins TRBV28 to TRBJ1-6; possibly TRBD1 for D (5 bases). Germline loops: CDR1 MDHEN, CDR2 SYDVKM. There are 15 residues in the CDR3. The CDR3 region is CASSLSGGFTSPFHF. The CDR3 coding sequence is TGTGCCAGCAGTTTAAGTGGGGGTTTCACTTCACCCTTCCACTTT.